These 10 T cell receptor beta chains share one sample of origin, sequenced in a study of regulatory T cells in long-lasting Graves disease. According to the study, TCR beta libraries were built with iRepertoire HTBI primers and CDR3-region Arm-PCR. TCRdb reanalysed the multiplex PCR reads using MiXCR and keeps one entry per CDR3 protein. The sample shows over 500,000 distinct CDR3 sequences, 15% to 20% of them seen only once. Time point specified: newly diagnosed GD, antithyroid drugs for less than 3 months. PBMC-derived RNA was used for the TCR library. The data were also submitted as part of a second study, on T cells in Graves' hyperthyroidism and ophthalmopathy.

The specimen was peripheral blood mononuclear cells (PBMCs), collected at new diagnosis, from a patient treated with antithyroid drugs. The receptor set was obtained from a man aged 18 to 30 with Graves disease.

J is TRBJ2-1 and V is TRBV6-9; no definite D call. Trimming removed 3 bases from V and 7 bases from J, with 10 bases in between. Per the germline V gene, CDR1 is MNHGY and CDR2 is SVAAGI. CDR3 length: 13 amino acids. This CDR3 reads CASSYPRTNEQFF. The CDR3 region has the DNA TGTGCCAGCAGTTACCCTCGTACGAATGAGCAGTTCTTC.

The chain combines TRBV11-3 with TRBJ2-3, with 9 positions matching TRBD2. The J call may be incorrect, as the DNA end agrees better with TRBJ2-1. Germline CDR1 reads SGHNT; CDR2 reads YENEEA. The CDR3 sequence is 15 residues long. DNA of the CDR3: TGTGCCAGCAGCTTAGGCGGCGGGAGGGCGGGGGAGCAGTTCTTC. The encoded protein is CASSLGGGRAGEQFF.

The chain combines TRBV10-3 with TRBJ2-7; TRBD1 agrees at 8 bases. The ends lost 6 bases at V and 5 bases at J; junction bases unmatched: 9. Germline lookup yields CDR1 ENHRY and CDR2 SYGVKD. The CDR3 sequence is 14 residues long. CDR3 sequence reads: CAISALVTGDEQYF. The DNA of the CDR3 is TGTGCCATCAGCGCCCTAGTGACAGGGGACGAGCAGTACTTC.

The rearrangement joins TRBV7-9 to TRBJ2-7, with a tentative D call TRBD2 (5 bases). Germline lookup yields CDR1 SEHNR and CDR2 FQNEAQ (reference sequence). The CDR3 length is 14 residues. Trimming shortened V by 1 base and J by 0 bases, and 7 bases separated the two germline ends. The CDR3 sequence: CASSLDRDSYEQYF. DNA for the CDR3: TGTGCCAGCAGCTTAGACCGGGACTCCTACGAGCAGTACTTC.

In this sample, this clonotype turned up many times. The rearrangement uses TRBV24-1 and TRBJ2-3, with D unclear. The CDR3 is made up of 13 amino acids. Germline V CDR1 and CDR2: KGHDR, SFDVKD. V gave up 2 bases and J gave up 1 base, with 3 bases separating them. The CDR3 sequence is CATSDSRTDTQYF. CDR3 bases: TGTGCCACCAGTGATTCTCGCACAGATACGCAGTATTTT.

The CDR3 DNA reads as TGCGCCAGCAGCTTGGGGTTAGCGGGAGCGTCGTACAATGAGCAGTTCTTC. This codes for CASSLGLAGASYNEQFF. The V call is TRBV5-1, the J call TRBJ2-1, with TRBD2 identical over 9 bases. Germline V lookup: CDR1 SGHRS, CDR2 YFSETQ. The V and J ends lost 0 bases and 4 bases, in that order; junction bases with no gene match: 8. There are 17 residues in the CDR3.

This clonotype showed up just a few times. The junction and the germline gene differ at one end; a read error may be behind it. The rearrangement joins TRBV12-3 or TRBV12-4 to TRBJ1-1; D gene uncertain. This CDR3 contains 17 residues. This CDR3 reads CASSFHPGAGANTKAFF. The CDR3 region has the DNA TGTGCCAGCAGTTTCCATCCGGGAGCGGGCGCTAACACTAAAGCTTTCTTT.

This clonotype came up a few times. CDR3 sequence (DNA): TGTGCCAGCAGCCTCCAAACGCGGGCGCGGAATTCACCCCTCCACTTT. Translated, it gives CASSLQTRARNSPLHF. This sequence joins TRBV7-9 and TRBJ1-6; D ambiguous. The germline V and J ends were trimmed by 5 bases and 7 bases, with 18 bases remaining between them. CDR1 and CDR2 from the germline V gene are SEHNR and FQNEAQ (reference sequence). The CDR3 length is 16 residues.

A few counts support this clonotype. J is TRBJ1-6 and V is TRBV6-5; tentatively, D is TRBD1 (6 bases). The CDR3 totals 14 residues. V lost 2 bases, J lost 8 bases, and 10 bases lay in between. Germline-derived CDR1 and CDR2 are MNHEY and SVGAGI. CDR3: CASSYRAGDSPLHF. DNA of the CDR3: TGTGCCAGCAGTTACAGGGCAGGGGATTCACCCCTCCACTTT.

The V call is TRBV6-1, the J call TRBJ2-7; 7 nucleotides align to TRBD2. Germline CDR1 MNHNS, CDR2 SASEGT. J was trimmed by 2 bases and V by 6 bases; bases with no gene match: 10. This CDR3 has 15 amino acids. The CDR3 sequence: CASSLMTGGTYEQYF. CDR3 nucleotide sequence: TGTGCCAGCAGCCTCATGACGGGGGGAACCTACGAGCAGTACTTC.